Each of the 2 T cell receptor beta chains below was sequenced from the same sample in a study of patients and donors after allogeneic stem cell transplantation. MiXCR, applied by TCRdb to the RT-PCR reads, yields one record per CDR3 protein. The data hold over 150,000 distinct CDR3 sequences, with around 30% observed a single time. Sequencing was performed on blood, either unsorted or a sorted T cell fraction (not recorded which). These receptors all come from a human donor who was either an allogeneic HSCT recipient or a stem cell or donor lymphocyte infusion donor (not recorded which). It is not recorded whose cells these are; they may come from a transplant donor.

The chain employs TRBV9 and TRBJ2-1, with D possibly being TRBD1 (5 bases). The CDR3 is made up of 16 amino acids. V shed 2 bases and J shed 1 base, with 13 bases lying between them. The V gene's germline CDR1 is SGDLS and CDR2 YYNGEE. The DNA for the CDR3 is TGTGCCAGCAGCGTCGAGATGGGGCCTTCCTACAATGAGCAGTTCTTC. Amino acids: CASSVEMGPSYNEQFF.

The rearrangement joins TRBV7-9 to TRBJ2-7; either TRBD1 or TRBD2 may fit D (5 bases each). Germline values: CDR1 SEHNR, CDR2 FQNEAQ (reference sequence). Trimming left V 8 bases short and J 5 bases short, with 19 bases between. The CDR3 sequence is 14 residues long. The CDR3 DNA reads TGTGCCAGCGATTTATCGGGGACCTCACACGAGCAGTACTTC. The encoded protein is CASDLSGTSHEQYF.